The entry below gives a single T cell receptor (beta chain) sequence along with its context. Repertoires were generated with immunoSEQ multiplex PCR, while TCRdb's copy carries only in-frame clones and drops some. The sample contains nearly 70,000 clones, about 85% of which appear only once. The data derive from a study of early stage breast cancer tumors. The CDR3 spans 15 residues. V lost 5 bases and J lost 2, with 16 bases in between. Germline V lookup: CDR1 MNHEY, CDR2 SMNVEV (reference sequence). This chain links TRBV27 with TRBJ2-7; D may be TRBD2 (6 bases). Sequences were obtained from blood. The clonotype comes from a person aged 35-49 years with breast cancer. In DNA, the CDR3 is TGTGCCAGCAGTGCCCGGGACTTGCCGACCTACGAGCAGTACTTC. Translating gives CASSARDLPTYEQYF.